This T cell receptor (beta chain) was retrieved from a study of spatial heterogeneity in lung cancer. At the level of the study: A consistent excess of beta-chain over alpha-chain sequences was detected.

This clonotype was observed at least ten times. The antigen remains undetermined. A single record per CDR3 protein comes from TCRdb applying MiXCR to the 5' RACE reads. Altogether 3,500 to 5,500 distinct CDR3 sequences are present, 6% to 7.5% being singletons, with the ten largest covering more than 30%. General study findings and limits: Expanded TCRs classified as ubiquitous or regional were counted, and these counts tracked ubiquitous and regional nonsynonymous mutations, respectively. Estimates put coverage of tumor T cells near 7% for alpha and 13% for beta chains. In tumors, expanded intratumoral alpha and beta TCR counts tracked mutation counts.

This CDR3 comprises 14 residues. V gave up 7 bases and J gave up 3 bases; unmatched junction bases: 5. The germline V gene has CDR1 SNHLY and CDR2 FYNNEI. Stated time point: sample taken at primary tumor resection. The sample was lung tumor tissue, taken at surgery. The sequence derives from a male donor with early-stage non-small cell lung cancer. The chain is built from TRBV2 and TRBJ2-5, with 10 bases matching TRBD2. The DNA for the CDR3 is TGTGCCAGCATCTCCGGACTAGCGGAAGAGACCCAGTACTTC. This translates into CASISGLAEETQYF.